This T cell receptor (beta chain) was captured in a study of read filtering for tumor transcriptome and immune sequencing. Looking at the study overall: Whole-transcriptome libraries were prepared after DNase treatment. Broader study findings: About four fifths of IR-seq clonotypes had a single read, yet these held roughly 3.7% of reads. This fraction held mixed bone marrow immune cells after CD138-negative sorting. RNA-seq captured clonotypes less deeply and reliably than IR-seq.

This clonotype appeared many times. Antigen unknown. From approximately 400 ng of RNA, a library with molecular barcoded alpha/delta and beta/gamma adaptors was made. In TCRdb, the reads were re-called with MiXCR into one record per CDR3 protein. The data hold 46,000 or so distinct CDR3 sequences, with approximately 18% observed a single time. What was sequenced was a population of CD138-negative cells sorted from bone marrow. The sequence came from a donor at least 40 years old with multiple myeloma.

CDR3 DNA: TGTGCCAGCAGCAAGTTGCAGCAAGAGACCCAGTACTTC. Amino acids: CASSKLQQETQYF. This chain links TRBV28 with TRBJ2-5; unclear D gene. CDR1 and CDR2 (germline): MDHEN, SYDVKM. This CDR3 is built from 13 residues. Trimming left V 6 bases short and J 2 bases short, with 10 bases between.